This TCR beta chain was captured by sequencing in a study of monozygotic twins with inflammatory bowel disease. CDR3 length equals 14 residues. CDR1 is SGHNT and CDR2 is YYREEE in the germline V gene (reference sequence). TCRdb re-analyzed the 5' RACE reads; it lists each CDR3 protein once, without DNA. Its table lists 400,000 to 500,000 distinct CDR3 sequences. The sample consisted of blood. The sequence was obtained from a human donor with ulcerative colitis or Crohn's disease, or a healthy co-twin of an affected twin (not recorded which). V gene TRBV5-4 combines with J gene TRBJ2-5; TCRdb lists TRBD2, though no DNA is available to test this call. CDR3 loop: CASSPGTSVETQYF. Full variable domain (remainder filled in from reference TRBV5-4 and TRBJ2-5): ETGVTQSPTHLIKTRGQQVTLRCSSQSGHNTVSWYQQALGQGPQFIFQYYREEENGRGNFPPRFSGLQFPNYSSELNVNALELDDSALYLCASSPGTSVETQYFGPGTRLLVL.